The clone carrying this T cell receptor beta chain was seen only a few times. Its target is not known. This entry comes from a study of blood T cells in healthy people across ages. Findings and limits, study-wide: Roughly linear declines in TCR beta diversity per million T cells occurred with age.

For the second PCR, which ran for about 6 to 11 cycles, a sample-barcoded 5' primer and a J-beta primer mix were used. Every sample gave at least 3 million paired-end reads containing CDR3. TCRdb analysed the 5' RACE reads with MiXCR anew, one entry per CDR3 protein. The sample has roughly 1,800,000 distinct CDR3 sequences, around half seen once. The specimen was blood. The source of this sequence is a woman between 35 and 50 years old in good health.

CDR3 in amino acids: CASSQEASAGTREQYF. DNA of the CDR3: TGCGCCAGCAGCCAAGAAGCTTCGGCAGGGACAAGGGAGCAGTACTTC. The J gene is TRBJ2-7, the V gene TRBV4-1; TRBD1 is a possible D gene (6 bases). This CDR3 region has 16 residues. Per the germline V gene, CDR1 is MGHRA and CDR2 is YSYEKL. The ends were cut back, 0 bases at V and 7 bases at J, with 19 bases in the middle.